Listed below are T cell receptor beta chains from one sample, sequenced in a study of cytomegalovirus exposure and HLA in healthy donors. Data came from immunoSEQ multiplex PCR; TCRdb stores just in-frame clones and leaves some out. This sample has around 64,000 clones, with 70% to 75% found just once. Material for sequencing was PBMCs. The receptors come from a woman aged 25 to 45 in good health and CMV-seropositive. Each CDR3 is given with its conserved first and last residue. The D gene is left open where the match is weak. A clone size is listed for some rows: how often the clone was seen (once, few, many), or a class if it is expanded.

CDR3: CSVWRTGAEAFF
DNA: TGCAGCGTTTGGCGGACTGGGGCTGAAGCTTTCTTT
J: TRBJ1-1
size: .
V: TRBV29-1
D: .

CDR3: CASSVGRDRGISGNTIYF
DNA: TGTGCCAGCAGCGTAGGGAGGGACAGGGGCATCTCTGGAAACACCATATATTTT
J: TRBJ1-3
size: few
V: TRBV9
D: TRBD1

CDR3: CASTGREGGYTF
DNA: TGCGCCAGCACAGGCAGGGAAGGGGGCTACACCTTC
J: TRBJ1-2
size: .
V: TRBV5-1
D: .

CDR3: CASRRTGMNTEAFF
DNA: TGTGCCAGCAGAAGGACAGGGATGAACACTGAAGCTTTCTTT
J: TRBJ1-1
size: once
V: TRBV28
D: TRBD1

CDR3: CASSRGRNTEAFF
DNA: TGTGCCAGCAGCCGGGGGAGAAACACTGAAGCTTTCTTT
J: TRBJ1-1
size: .
V: TRBV7-2
D: .

CDR3: CASSQVLGNQPQHF
DNA: TGTGCCAGCAGCCAGGTACTGGGCAATCAGCCCCAGCATTTT
J: TRBJ1-5
size: .
V: TRBV4-2
D: .

CDR3: CASSHPPSNYPDEQFF
DNA: TGCGCCAGCAGCCATCCGCCGAGCAATTACCCCGATGAGCAGTTCTTC
J: TRBJ2-1
size: few
V: TRBV4-1
D: .

CDR3: CASSGAAGNTIYF
DNA: TGTGCCAGCAGTGGGGCAGCTGGAAACACCATATATTTT
J: TRBJ1-3
size: .
V: TRBV9
D: .

CDR3: CASSRTATNEKLFF
DNA: TGTGCCAGCAGTCGGACAGCAACTAATGAAAAACTGTTTTTT
J: TRBJ1-4
size: many
V: TRBV7-8
D: .

CDR3: CASLFGPIRDQPQHF
DNA: TGTGCCAGCCTTTTTGGGCCGATACGAGATCAGCCCCAGCATTTT
J: TRBJ1-5
size: .
V: TRBV28
D: .

CDR3: CASSSRGSYPYNEQFF
DNA: TGTGCCAGCAGCTCCCGCGGGAGCTACCCCTACAATGAGCAGTTCTTC
J: TRBJ2-1
size: .
V: TRBV7-9
D: TRBD2

CDR3: CASRLQGQKNYGYTF
DNA: TGCGCCAGCAGATTACAGGGCCAAAAGAACTATGGCTACACCTTC
J: TRBJ1-2
size: .
V: TRBV5-1
D: .

CDR3: CASSPGGSYEQYF
DNA: TGTGCCAGCAGCCCGGGAGGGTCCTACGAGCAGTACTTC
J: TRBJ2-7
size: .
V: TRBV9
D: TRBD2

CDR3: CASSQGFTGRAYNEQFF
DNA: TGCGCCAGCAGCCAAGGATTTACCGGGAGGGCCTACAATGAGCAGTTCTTC
J: TRBJ2-1
size: .
V: TRBV4-3
D: TRBD2

CDR3: CASSQLTGNYGYTF
DNA: TGCGCCAGCAGCCAACTAACAGGGAACTATGGCTACACCTTC
J: TRBJ1-2
size: .
V: TRBV4-1
D: .

CDR3: CASRPPGGGTEAFF
DNA: TGTGCCAGCCGCCCCCCGGGGGGGGGAACTGAAGCTTTCTTT
J: TRBJ1-1
size: .
V: TRBV7-9
D: .

CDR3: CASRPWTGGNTIYF
DNA: TGTGCCAGCAGACCCTGGACAGGGGGCAACACCATATATTTT
J: TRBJ1-3
size: .
V: TRBV28
D: TRBD1

CDR3: CASSEANREAFF
DNA: TGCGCCAGCAGTGAAGCCAACAGGGAAGCTTTCTTT
J: TRBJ1-1
size: .
V: TRBV10-2
D: .

CDR3: CASSTVGTGELFF
DNA: TGTGCCAGCTCAACCGTCGGGACCGGGGAGCTGTTTTTT
J: TRBJ2-2
size: .
V: TRBV18
D: .

CDR3: CASSYANQPQHF
DNA: TGTGCCAGCAGCTACGCGAATCAGCCCCAGCATTTT
J: TRBJ1-5
size: .
V: TRBV28
D: .

CDR3: CSVGSGVGDEQYF
DNA: TGCAGCGTTGGATCGGGGGTTGGGGACGAGCAGTACTTC
J: TRBJ2-7
size: .
V: TRBV29-1
D: .

CDR3: CASSLEQGFGTEAFF
DNA: TGTGCCAGCAGTTTAGAACAGGGCTTTGGCACTGAAGCTTTCTTT
J: TRBJ1-1
size: .
V: TRBV6-6
D: .